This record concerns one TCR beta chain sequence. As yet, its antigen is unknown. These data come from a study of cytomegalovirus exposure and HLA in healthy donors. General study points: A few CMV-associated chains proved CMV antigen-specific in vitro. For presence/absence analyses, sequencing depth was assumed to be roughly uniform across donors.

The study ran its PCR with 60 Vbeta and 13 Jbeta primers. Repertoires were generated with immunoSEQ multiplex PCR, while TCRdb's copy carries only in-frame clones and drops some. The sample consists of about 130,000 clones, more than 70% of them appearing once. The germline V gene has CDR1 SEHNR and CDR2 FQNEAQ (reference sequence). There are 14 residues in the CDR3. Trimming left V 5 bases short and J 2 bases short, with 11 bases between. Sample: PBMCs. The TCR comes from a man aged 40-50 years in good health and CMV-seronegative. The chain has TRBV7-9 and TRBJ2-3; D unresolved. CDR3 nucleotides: TGTGCCAGCAGCCCCGTTGTATTCACAGATACGCAGTATTTT. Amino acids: CASSPVVFTDTQYF.